The next 28 T cell receptor beta chains were all read from a single sample in a study of blood T cell repertoires in COVID-19. Repertoires were generated with immunoSEQ multiplex PCR, while TCRdb's copy carries only in-frame clones and drops some. Found here are about 130,000 clones, approximately 88% of them singletons; the top ten hold approximately 18%. Sequenced material: peripheral blood. The receptors come from a woman of 80 years or more with acute or convalescent COVID-19.

The chain employs TRBV19 and TRBJ1-5; weak D call: TRBD1 (6 bases). Germline V gene lookup returns CDR1 LNHDA and CDR2 SQIVND (reference sequence). CDR3 length: 17 residues. Trimming stripped 3 bases from V and 7 bases from J, with 22 bases between. The CDR3 DNA is TGTGCCAGTAGTATTTTGTCCTCGGCAGGGACACGACAGCCCCAGCATTTT. It yields the protein CASSILSSAGTRQPQHF.

This chain uses TRBV18 with TRBJ2-1; maybe TRBD2 (7 bases). There are 15 residues in the CDR3. Trimming left V 3 bases short and J 2 bases short, with 11 bases between. The germline V gene has CDR1 KGHSH and CDR2 LQKENI. CDR3 DNA sequence: TGTGCCAGCTCACCCGGGGGGACAACCTACAATGAGCAGTTCTTC. Its protein is CASSPGGTTYNEQFF.

J is TRBJ1-6 and V is TRBV7-6, with no clear D. This CDR3 comprises 11 residues. V was shortened by 5 bases and J by 16 bases, with 12 bases between the two germline ends. Germline CDR1 SGHVS, CDR2 FNYEAQ. CDR3 nucleotide sequence: TGTGCCAGCAGCATGGACGGGATACTCCACTTT. Its translation: CASSMDGILHF.

The chain carries TRBV3-1 (or the pseudogene TRBV3-2) and TRBJ2-1, with 9 nucleotides matching TRBD2. Germline CDR1 is LGHDT and CDR2 is YNNKEL (reference sequence). The J segment lost 10 bases and the V segment lost 4 bases, leaving 8 bases of the junction unmatched. The CDR3 consists of 14 residues. CDR3 in amino acids: CASSPAGGPKEQFF. CDR3 bases: TGTGCCAGCAGCCCTGCGGGGGGGCCGAAAGAGCAGTTCTTC.

This clone appeared a few times. V usage is TRBV7-2 and J usage is TRBJ1-2; 7 bases fit TRBD1. Germline CDR1 reads SGHTA; CDR2 reads FQGNSA. The CDR3 runs 13 residues. Germline trimming cut 3 bases from V and 5 bases from J; bases unmatched to any gene: 3. In DNA, the CDR3 is TGTGCCAGCAGCTTCCGACAGGGTTATGGCTACACCTTC. Translated: CASSFRQGYGYTF.

In DNA form, the CDR3 reads TGCGCCAGCAGCCATCCCAGATCTTCAGGCTACACCTTC. This gives the protein CASSHPRSSGYTF. This rearrangement joins TRBV4-3 to TRBJ1-2; no firm D call. V was pared by 3 bases and J by 8 bases, with 13 bases between. Germline V gene data show CDR1 as LGHNA and CDR2 as YSLEER. The CDR3 runs to 13 residues.

This chain connects TRBV7-6 to TRBJ2-7, with TRBD2 matching 10 bases. Germline CDR1 is SGHVS and CDR2 is FNYEAQ. The CDR3 has 15 residues. V shed 3 bases and J 2 bases; nucleotides not matched to a gene: 4. The CDR3, as DNA: TGTGCCAGCAGCTTTACTAGCGGGGTCGCCTACGAGCAGTACTTC. Translation gives CASSFTSGVAYEQYF.

V usage is TRBV11-2 and J usage is TRBJ2-1; the match to TRBD2 covers 9 bases. CDR3 length equals 15 residues. Germline loops: CDR1 SGHAT, CDR2 FQNNGV. Germline trimming cut 5 bases from V and 7 bases from J; bases unmatched to any gene: 9. The CDR3 sequence is CASSHLLAGHNEQFF. In nucleotides, the CDR3 is TGTGCCAGCAGCCACCTTCTAGCGGGACATAATGAGCAGTTCTTC.

The chain recombines TRBV7-9 with TRBJ1-2; D gene ambiguous. CDR1 and CDR2 from the germline V gene are SEHNR and FQNEAQ (reference sequence). V shed 2 bases and J shed 8 bases, with 15 bases lying between them. CDR3 length equals 14 residues. Here the CDR3 DNA reads TGTGCCAGCAGCTTATCTCGTTCAGGATTGGGCTACACCTTC. Its translation is CASSLSRSGLGYTF.

The CDR3 is CAWRGVGYTF. CDR3 bases: TGTGCCTGGAGAGGGGTTGGCTACACCTTC. The rearrangement joins TRBV30 to TRBJ1-2; the D gene is possibly TRBD1 (5 bases). Deletions cut 3 bases from V and 7 bases from J, with 6 bases between. Germline V CDR1 and CDR2: GTSNPN, SVGIG (reference sequence). The CDR3 is 10 residues long.

The chain uses TRBV30 and TRBJ2-3; D might be TRBD2 (6 bases). Germline V gene data show CDR1 as GTSNPN and CDR2 as SVGIG (reference sequence). V gave up 0 bases and J gave up 2 bases, with 24 bases separating them. CDR3 length equals 19 residues. DNA for the CDR3: TGTGCCTGGAGTGTAAAGTTTTATAACGGGACTTCCCCCACAGATACGCAGTATTTT. Protein product: CAWSVKFYNGTSPTDTQYF. Together with reference TRBV30 and TRBJ2-3, the CDR3 gives the full variable domain: SQTIHQWPATLVQPVGSPLSLECTVEGTSNPNLYWYRQAAGRGLQLLFYSVGIGQISSEVPQNLSASRPQDRQFILSSKKLLLSDSGFYLCAWSVKFYNGTSPTDTQYFGPGTRLTVL.

The chain recombines TRBV5-1 with TRBJ2-7, with 13 nucleotides matching TRBD2. The length of the CDR3 is 15 residues. With V trimmed by 0 bases and J by 6 bases, 3 bases remained unmatched. Germline V lookup: CDR1 SGHRS, CDR2 YFSETQ. The CDR3 spells CASSLGTSGRVEQYF. CDR3 bases: TGCGCCAGCAGCTTGGGGACTAGCGGGAGAGTCGAGCAGTACTTC.

Remarks on this clone: The sample has other DNA sequences that encode this CDR3 too. The chain carries TRBV7-2 and TRBJ2-7; the match to TRBD2 covers 13 bases. Per germline, CDR1 SGHTA and CDR2 FQGNSA. This CDR3 comprises 15 residues. V lost 3 bases and J lost 2; bases outside the gene matches: 1. The CDR3 here is CASSLGLAGTYEQYF. The CDR3, as DNA: TGTGCCAGCAGCTTGGGACTAGCGGGGACCTACGAGCAGTACTTC.

This chain joins TRBV3-1 (or the pseudogene TRBV3-2) and TRBJ1-1, with D tentatively TRBD1 (5 bases). Trimming stripped 1 base from V and 4 bases from J, with 13 bases between. This CDR3 spans 15 amino acids. Germline CDR1 LGHDT, CDR2 YNNKEL (reference sequence). DNA of the CDR3: TGTGCCAGCAGCCAAGGCTTTAGGGGAGGCACTGAAGCTTTCTTT. Translating gives CASSQGFRGGTEAFF.

The chain is built from TRBV7-8 and TRBJ1-1, with no clear D. V shed 5 bases and J shed 4 bases, with 11 bases lying between them. Germline lookup yields CDR1 SGHVS and CDR2 FQNEAQ. The CDR3 loop spans 13 amino acids. CDR3: CASSLLRSTEAFF. CDR3 coding DNA: TGTGCCAGCAGCCTATTGAGGTCCACTGAAGCTTTCTTT.

V gene TRBV10-3 combines with J gene TRBJ1-1; 9 nucleotides line up with TRBD1. This CDR3 is 15 amino acids long. The germline gives CDR1 ENHRY, CDR2 SYGVKD. Trimming removed 3 bases from V and 7 bases from J; junction bases left unmatched: 9. CDR3 region: CAISEHTQGAIEAFF. In nucleotides, the CDR3 is TGTGCCATCAGTGAACACACACAGGGGGCTATTGAAGCTTTCTTT.

The chain is built from TRBV6-2 or TRBV6-3 and TRBJ1-4; D gene uncertain. The CDR3 is made up of 16 amino acids. V dropped 2 bases and J dropped 0 bases, with 10 bases sitting between them. Germline CDR1 reads MNHEY; CDR2 reads SVGEGT. CDR3 sequence (DNA): TGTGCCAGCAGTTACCTACCGGGGTCAACTAATGAAAAACTGTTTTTT. This translates into CASSYLPGSTNEKLFF.

The J gene is TRBJ1-3, the V gene TRBV7-2; D possibly corresponds to TRBD1 (6 bases). V was shortened by 2 bases and J by 0 bases, with 14 bases between the two germline ends. Germline V CDR1 and CDR2: SGHTA, FQGNSA. The CDR3 runs to 17 residues. The CDR3 DNA follows: TGTGCCAGCAGCTTAACCCCAGGGGCACTCTCTGGAAACACCATATATTTT. Amino acid sequence: CASSLTPGALSGNTIYF.

The chain has TRBV19 and TRBJ2-7; TRBD1 aligns across 8 bases. Looked up from germline, CDR1 is LNHDA and CDR2 is SQIVND (reference sequence). The CDR3 runs to 16 residues. Germline trimming cut 6 bases from V and 2 bases from J; bases unmatched to any gene: 12. CDR3 in DNA: TGTGCCAGTAGCGATCGCGGGACAGGCGCTACCTACGAGCAGTACTTC. Amino acids: CASSDRGTGATYEQYF.

This clone turned up a few times. This chain links TRBV5-6 with TRBJ1-2; 9 nucleotides align to TRBD1. Germline trimming cut 3 bases from V and 7 bases from J; bases unmatched to any gene: 7. Germline V lookup: CDR1 SGHDT, CDR2 YYEEEE. The CDR3 runs 14 residues. CDR3 amino acids: CASSSLGTGIGYTF. The DNA of the CDR3 is TGTGCCAGCAGCTCTTTAGGGACAGGGATTGGCTACACCTTC.

This chain links TRBV7-9 with TRBJ1-4; D is possibly TRBD1 (5 bases). In germline, CDR1 is SEHNR, CDR2 FQNEAQ (reference sequence). The CDR3 spans 15 residues. Trimming stripped 0 bases from V and 0 bases from J, with 5 bases between. Here the CDR3 reads CASSLAQATNEKLFF. DNA of the CDR3: TGTGCCAGCAGCTTAGCACAGGCAACTAATGAAAAACTGTTTTTT.

This sequence joins TRBV3-1 (or the pseudogene TRBV3-2) and TRBJ1-2, with D hard to call. Per the germline V gene, CDR1 is LGHDT and CDR2 is YNNKEL (reference sequence). The CDR3 runs 16 residues. V lost 0 bases and J lost 2, with 13 bases in between. Written as DNA, the CDR3 is TGTGCCAGCAGCCAAGATTCGCCGCCGGTAAACTATGGCTACACCTTC. Translation: CASSQDSPPVNYGYTF.

The CDR3: CASSRVRAGANTEAFF. CDR3 in DNA: TGTGCCAGTAGTAGAGTGCGGGCAGGGGCGAACACTGAAGCTTTCTTT. The V and J genes are TRBV19 and TRBJ1-1; perhaps TRBD1 as D (6 bases). The CDR3 sequence is 16 residues long. V dropped 4 bases and J dropped 1 base, with 16 bases sitting between them. Germline lookup yields CDR1 LNHDA and CDR2 SQIVND (reference sequence).

DNA for the CDR3: TGTGCCAGTACCATGACAGGATCCTCTGGAAACACCATATATTTT. Translating gives CASTMTGSSGNTIYF. The V gene is TRBV19, the J gene TRBJ1-3; maybe TRBD1 (6 bases). The germline V gene has CDR1 LNHDA and CDR2 SQIVND (reference sequence). The CDR3 extends over 15 amino acids. Trimming pared 7 bases from V and 0 bases from J, leaving 13 bases between.

The CDR3 DNA is TGTGCCAGCAGCTCTTGGGGGGGCCGATCACCCCTCCACTTT. Protein product: CASSSWGGRSPLHF. This rearrangement joins TRBV27 to TRBJ1-6; D may be TRBD1 (6 bases). Germline assignment: CDR1 MNHEY and CDR2 SMNVEV (reference sequence). CDR3 length equals 14 residues. The V end was cut by 6 bases, the J end by 10 bases, with 16 bases between.

The chain links TRBV5-8 to TRBJ1-2; D not resolved. CDR3 length equals 12 residues. The V gene lost 4 bases and the J gene lost 1 base, with 5 bases spanning the gap. The germline CDR1 and CDR2 sequences are SGHTS and YDEGEE. This CDR3 is CASSRVNYGYTF. The CDR3, as DNA: TGTGCCAGCAGCCGGGTTAACTATGGCTACACCTTC. Drawing the rest from reference TRBV5-8 and TRBJ1-2, the complete variable domain is EAGVTQSPTHLIKTRGQQATLRCSPISGHTSVYWYQQALGLGLQFLLWYDEGEERNRGNFPPRFSGRQFPNYSSELNVNALELEDSALYLCASSRVNYGYTFGSGTRLTVV.

This clone was recorded once. This chain connects TRBV5-6 to TRBJ2-7; 7 nucleotides line up with TRBD1. Trimming cost V 2 bases and J 0 bases; bases outside gene matches: 5. The CDR3 length is 15 residues. The germline CDR1 and CDR2 sequences are SGHDT and YYEEEE. The CDR3 DNA reads TGTGCCAGCAGCTTCACAGGGGACAGCTCCTACGAGCAGTACTTC. It encodes CASSFTGDSSYEQYF.

This clone was picked up one time. The J gene is TRBJ1-2, the V gene TRBV19, with 8 bases identical to TRBD1. The V and J ends lost 9 bases and 6 bases, in that order; junction bases with no gene match: 12. The CDR3 sequence is 14 residues long. The germline gives CDR1 LNHDA, CDR2 SQIVND (reference sequence). CDR3 amino acids: CASRLSGGFDGYTF. The CDR3 bases are TGTGCCAGCCGGCTGTCAGGGGGCTTCGATGGCTACACCTTC.